A selection of T cell receptor beta chains follows, all from one sample in a study of OX40 agonist ivuxolimab in advanced cancers. Profiling relied on immunoSEQ multiplex PCR, and the TCRdb table lists in-frame clones only, not all of them. The table has over 85,000 clones, around nine tenths seen once; the top ten hold around 0.33%. This specimen was CD4+ or CD8+ T cells sorted from blood, taken in a trial of the OX40 agonist ivuxolimab. The receptors were gathered from an adult with an advanced solid tumor such as melanoma, head and neck, liver or kidney cancer. Both conserved end residues are part of each CDR3.

CDR3 protein,V gene
CASRSSLGYTEAFF,TRBV5-6
CASSPHTGELFF,TRBV18
CASSEARYQPQHF,TRBV4-3
CASSGGLAYYNEQFF,TRBV9
CASSPPTGRDYGYTF,TRBV18
CASSQVAGTGGEKLFF,TRBV4-2
CASTLAGGSTDTQYF,TRBV7-9
CASSQARGGGQETQYF,TRBV4-1
CARGPGRGAKNIQYF,TRBV5-3
CASSPFQTPPGDF,TRBV2
CASSPKGTGLSVEQFF,TRBV18
CASSGPGLAGVGTGELFF,TRBV9
CATSRDSQGTDTQYF,TRBV15
CASSRQGRTYEQYF,TRBV5-4
CASSPRVDEKLFF,TRBV5-6
CAISESGQISGNTIYF,TRBV10-3
CAHMASGVGDTQYF,TRBV28
CASSEDRFYNEQFF,TRBV19
CASSDSLLAPIFDEQFF,TRBV10-1
CASSTTSGGGSKNIQYF,TRBV7-2
CASSVKGVGEQYF,TRBV9
CASSQGQEYEQYF,TRBV5-4
CASSIIGGVDYGYTF,TRBV19
CASSSSGKSTDTQYF,TRBV18
CASSTTSGASTGELFF,TRBV9
CASSLSSGIGYEQYF,TRBV7-2
CASIVTQPQHF,TRBV9
CSVRRNTIYF,TRBV29-1
CASSLFLSSAMEKLFF,TRBV7-9
CASSSDRGTEQYF,TRBV11-2
CASSVVGAGGWSLVEETQYF,TRBV9
CASSLIPNTGELFF,TRBV5-1
CASSLITTPGELFF,TRBV11-2